Shown below are 32 T cell receptor beta chains from a single sample sequenced in a study of OX40 agonist ivuxolimab in advanced cancers. Some clones are missing from TCRdb's copy, which holds only in-frame ones; the method was immunoSEQ multiplex PCR. This sample has approximately 110,000 clones, with about nine tenths found just once. Sample: CD4+ or CD8+ T cells sorted from blood, taken in a trial of the OX40 agonist ivuxolimab. These receptors were obtained from an adult with an advanced solid tumor such as melanoma, head and neck, liver or kidney cancer.

The chain links TRBV5-6 to TRBJ2-2, with TRBD1 as a possible D gene (6 bases). Germline V gene data show CDR1 as SGHDT and CDR2 as YYEEEE. V dropped 1 base and J dropped 5 bases, with 12 bases sitting between them. The CDR3 consists of 15 residues. The CDR3 sequence is CASSLWGRETGELFF. The DNA for the CDR3 is TGTGCCAGCAGCTTGTGGGGGCGAGAGACCGGGGAGCTGTTTTTT.

The chain has TRBV7-8 and TRBJ2-3, with 7 positions matching TRBD2. Germline CDR1 SGHVS, CDR2 FQNEAQ. Trimming removed 4 bases from V and 6 bases from J; junction bases left unmatched: 10. This CDR3 is 15 amino acids long. As DNA, the CDR3 is TGTGCCAGCAGCTGGGGGGGGTCCCTCGGGGATACGCAGTATTTT. Translated: CASSWGGSLGDTQYF.

The CDR3 DNA is TGCAGCGTTGAAGATAGCGCTGCCTCCTACAATGAGCAGTTCTTC. It encodes CSVEDSAASYNEQFF. V gene TRBV29-1 combines with J gene TRBJ2-1, with D possibly matching TRBD2 (5 bases). V was cut by 0 bases and J by 0 bases, with 9 bases left in between. Germline V gene lookup returns CDR1 SQVTM and CDR2 ANQGSEA. This CDR3 is 15 amino acids long.

The V and J genes are TRBV11-3 and TRBJ2-7; the match to TRBD2 covers 7 bases. Germline V gene data show CDR1 as SGHNT and CDR2 as YENEEA. The CDR3 length is 16 residues. J lost 5 bases, V lost 1 base, and 11 bases had no gene match. This chain's CDR3 is CASSLGGGEGLHEQYF. For the CDR3, the DNA is TGTGCCAGCAGCTTAGGGGGCGGGGAGGGCCTCCACGAGCAGTACTTC. Full variable domain (outside the CDR3, taken from reference TRBV11-3 and TRBJ2-7): EAGVVQSPRYKIIEKKQPVAFWCNPISGHNTLYWYLQNLGQGPELLIRYENEEAVDDSQLPKDRFSAERLKGVDSTLKIQPAELGDSAVYLCASSLGGGEGLHEQYFGPGTRLTVT.

The chain has TRBV5-6 and TRBJ1-2; 7 bases line up with TRBD1. Germline V gene lookup returns CDR1 SGHDT and CDR2 YYEEEE. The CDR3 runs 17 residues. The ends lost 0 bases at V and 1 base at J; junction bases unmatched: 9. Here the CDR3 DNA reads TGTGCCAGCAGCTTGGTTGGCGACAGGGTCGGTAACTATGGCTACACCTTC. Residues: CASSLVGDRVGNYGYTF.

This clone was seen a few times. The chain links TRBV18 to TRBJ1-3; 7 bases are shared with TRBD1. Germline lookup yields CDR1 KGHSH and CDR2 LQKENI. With V trimmed by 3 bases and J by 0 bases, 5 bases remained unmatched. The CDR3 loop spans 16 amino acids. The CDR3 region is CASSPGQPHSGNTIYF. The CDR3 DNA sequence: TGTGCCAGCTCACCGGGACAGCCACACTCTGGAAACACCATATATTTT.

The chain joins TRBV27 to TRBJ2-7; 9 bases fit TRBD1. The germline V gene encodes CDR1 MNHEY and CDR2 SMNVEV (reference sequence). The V and J ends lost 4 bases and 7 bases, in that order; junction bases with no gene match: 11. CDR3 length equals 15 residues. Written as DNA, the CDR3 is TGTGCCAGCAGTTCCTACGGGACAGGGCAGGGGGAGCAGTACTTC. Protein sequence: CASSSYGTGQGEQYF.

The V gene is TRBV9, the J gene TRBJ2-5; maybe TRBD1 (6 bases). CDR3 length: 14 residues. Looked up from germline, CDR1 is SGDLS and CDR2 is YYNGEE. Deletions cut 4 bases from V and 5 bases from J, with 15 bases between. CDR3 amino acids: CASSSLQGAETQYF. The CDR3, as DNA: TGTGCCAGCAGCTCCTTACAGGGCGCGGAGACCCAGTACTTC.

The chain couples TRBV10-1 to TRBJ1-4; D might be TRBD1 (5 bases). The V and J ends lost 6 bases and 8 bases respectively, with 16 bases between them. This CDR3 has 14 amino acids. CDR1 is WNHNN and CDR2 is SYGVQD in the germline V gene (reference sequence). The CDR3 reads CASSSGSPGEKLFF. CDR3 bases: TGCGCCAGCAGCTCGGGTAGCCCAGGGGAAAAACTGTTTTTT.

This clone was recorded a few times. V usage is TRBV28 and J usage is TRBJ1-5; D is possibly TRBD1 (6 bases). The CDR3 sequence is 15 residues long. V was clipped by 3 bases and J by 2 bases, with 11 bases between them. The germline V gene encodes CDR1 MDHEN and CDR2 SYDVKM. In DNA, the CDR3 is TGTGCCAGCAGTTTCCCCGGGGGCGGCAATCAGCCCCAGCATTTT. It translates to CASSFPGGGNQPQHF.

V usage is TRBV10-2 and J usage is TRBJ2-1; D uncertain. CDR3 length: 15 amino acids. Trimming removed 3 bases from V and 8 bases from J, with 17 bases in between. Per germline, CDR1 WSHSY and CDR2 SAAADI. The CDR3 DNA follows: TGCGCCAGCAGTGATTGGGGTGGCGTCCTTGATGAGCAGTTCTTC. Amino acids: CASSDWGGVLDEQFF.

This chain links TRBV30 with TRBJ1-1; no firm D call. CDR1 and CDR2 from the germline V gene are GTSNPN and SVGIG (reference sequence). The CDR3 is made up of 15 amino acids. The V gene lost 2 bases and the J gene lost 0 bases, with 13 bases spanning the gap. CDR3 protein: CAWSLSPLMNTEAFF. CDR3 sequence (DNA): TGTGCCTGGAGTTTATCGCCACTTATGAACACTGAAGCTTTCTTT.

V is TRBV4-3 and J is TRBJ1-2; perhaps TRBD1 as D (5 bases). The germline V gene has CDR1 LGHNA and CDR2 YSLEER. The CDR3 length is 15 residues. V was shortened by 2 bases and J by 2 bases, with 12 bases between the two germline ends. For the CDR3, the DNA is TGCGCCAGCAGCCAACACTTGACAGTGAACTATGGCTACACCTTC. Translation: CASSQHLTVNYGYTF.

The chain joins TRBV30 to TRBJ2-1, with D unclear. This CDR3 has 13 residues. Germline assignment: CDR1 GTSNPN and CDR2 SVGIG (reference sequence). Between the trimmed V and J ends, which lost 0 bases and 3 bases, there was a span of 6 bases. The CDR3 reads CAWSVLLYNEQFF. The CDR3 DNA reads TGTGCCTGGAGTGTACTCCTCTACAATGAGCAGTTCTTC.

This clone has just one count. The J gene is TRBJ2-5, the V gene TRBV5-1; D possibly corresponds to TRBD2 (6 bases). Trimming pared 2 bases from V and 1 base from J, leaving 15 bases between. Germline V gives CDR1 SGHRS, CDR2 YFSETQ. The CDR3 is 16 amino acids. CDR3 nucleotides: TGCGCCAGCAGCTTATTGGCGGGGAGGCCCCAAGAGACCCAGTACTTC. This gives the protein CASSLLAGRPQETQYF.

The gene calls are TRBV28 and TRBJ2-1, with D possibly matching TRBD1 (6 bases). CDR1 and CDR2 (germline): MDHEN, SYDVKM. The CDR3 spans 15 residues. Trimming left V 5 bases short and J 0 bases short, with 11 bases between. The CDR3 spells CASSESQGSYNEQFF. CDR3 coding DNA: TGTGCCAGCAGTGAATCACAGGGCTCCTACAATGAGCAGTTCTTC. Variable domain in full (rest from reference TRBV28 and TRBJ2-1): DVKVTQSSRYLVKRTGEKVFLECVQDMDHENMFWYRQDPGLGLRLIYFSYDVKMKEKGDIPEGYSVSREKKERFSLILESASTNQTSMYLCASSESQGSYNEQFFGPGTRLTVL.

The CDR3 sequence is CASSLALAGSYEQYF. CDR3 nucleotides: TGTGCCAGCAGCTTAGCGCTGGCGGGATCCTACGAGCAGTACTTC. The gene calls are TRBV7-2 and TRBJ2-7; perhaps TRBD2 as D (6 bases). V lost 0 bases, J lost 1 base, and 10 bases lay in between. Germline V gene lookup returns CDR1 SGHTA and CDR2 FQGNSA. The CDR3 runs to 15 residues.

The chain carries TRBV18 and TRBJ2-1, with TRBD1 matching over 9 bases. The CDR3 sequence is 14 residues long. Per the germline V gene, CDR1 is KGHSH and CDR2 is LQKENI. Unmatched junction bases numbered 7, after V lost 5 bases and J lost 8 bases. The CDR3 protein is CASSLGQGFDEQFF. As DNA, the CDR3 is TGTGCCAGCTCATTGGGACAGGGATTCGATGAGCAGTTCTTC.

J is TRBJ2-1 and V is TRBV6-1, with D unclear. This CDR3 comprises 14 residues. The germline V gene encodes CDR1 MNHNS and CDR2 SASEGT. The V end lost 8 bases, the J end lost 0 bases, and 11 bases lay between the germline ends. The CDR3 here is CASGVLGSYNEQFF. The CDR3 DNA is TGTGCCAGCGGGGTGCTAGGCTCCTACAATGAGCAGTTCTTC.

The DNA for the CDR3 is TGTGCCAGCAGTTTACGCCTAGCGGGAGCCGCTCTCTCCTACGAGCAGTACTTC. Translation: CASSLRLAGAALSYEQYF. The chain has TRBV4-2 and TRBJ2-7, with 10 bases matching TRBD2. The CDR3 length is 18 residues. Germline CDR1 LGHNA, CDR2 YNFKEQ. V was pared by 6 bases and J by 0 bases, with 14 bases of the junction left unmatched.

V usage is TRBV2 and J usage is TRBJ2-3; the match to TRBD2 covers 7 bases. Trimming removed 3 bases from V and 1 base from J; junction bases left unmatched: 4. The CDR3 runs 15 residues. Germline V gene lookup returns CDR1 SNHLY and CDR2 FYNNEI. This CDR3 is CASSDGRIRTDTQYF. The CDR3 bases are TGTGCCAGCAGTGACGGGAGGATACGCACAGATACGCAGTATTTT.

The gene calls are TRBV28 and TRBJ2-1, with a weak D call TRBD2 (5 bases). This CDR3 has 14 residues. V was cut by 7 bases and J by 0 bases, with 10 bases left in between. Germline assignment: CDR1 MDHEN and CDR2 SYDVKM. The CDR3 DNA is TGTGCCAGCAAGGCCGGGGACTCCTACAATGAGCAGTTCTTC. Translated, it gives CASKAGDSYNEQFF.

This chain links TRBV5-1 with TRBJ2-3; 11 bases are a match to TRBD2. From germline, CDR1 is SGHRS and CDR2 YFSETQ. Unmatched junction bases numbered 16, after V lost 4 bases and J lost 0 bases. The CDR3 sequence is 20 residues long. The CDR3 DNA follows: TGCGCCAGCAGCCCCGTGGGCATAGCGGGACTAGCGGAGAGCACAGATACGCAGTATTTT. It yields the protein CASSPVGIAGLAESTDTQYF.

The chain employs TRBV11-2 and TRBJ2-1, with TRBD1 matching 12 bases. Per the germline V gene, CDR1 is SGHAT and CDR2 is FQNNGV. V lost 4 bases to trimming and J lost 7 bases; unmatched junction nucleotides: 5. The CDR3 runs to 15 residues. The CDR3: CASSWGQGARNEQFF. The CDR3 nucleotides are TGTGCCAGCAGCTGGGGACAGGGGGCGAGGAATGAGCAGTTCTTC.

This chain uses TRBV7-9 with TRBJ2-7, with unresolved D. Germline CDR1 SEHNR, CDR2 FQNEAQ (reference sequence). The V gene lost 5 bases and the J gene lost 3 bases, with 5 bases spanning the gap. The CDR3 sequence is 11 residues long. The CDR3 DNA is TGTGCCAGCAGCCTAAACTACGAGCAGTACTTC. Translation: CASSLNYEQYF.

This rearrangement joins TRBV7-2 to TRBJ1-1, with D maybe TRBD1 (6 bases). The CDR3 has 16 amino acids. Germline CDR1 SGHTA, CDR2 FQGNSA. V lost 5 bases to trimming and J lost 4 bases, with 20 bases between them. The CDR3 nucleotides are TGTGCCAGCAGCGTAAATCCTAGGGGGTCTTCCACTGAAGCTTTCTTT. This translates into CASSVNPRGSSTEAFF.

This clone was picked up a small number of times. This rearrangement joins TRBV20-1 to TRBJ2-1, with a possible D match to TRBD2 (6 bases). The CDR3 has 11 amino acids. Germline V gene data show CDR1 as DFQATT and CDR2 as SNEGSKA (reference sequence). V lost 2 bases to trimming and J lost 8 bases, with 7 bases between them. The CDR3 coding sequence is TGCAGTGCTAGACGGGGGTATGAGCAGTTCTTC. Translation: CSARRGYEQFF.

The chain uses TRBV7-9 and TRBJ2-5; 7 nucleotides agree with TRBD1. J gave up 4 bases and V 1 base, and 3 bases lay outside the gene matches. The CDR3 loop spans 14 amino acids. Germline CDR1 SEHNR, CDR2 FQNEAQ (reference sequence). CDR3 sequence (DNA): TGTGCCAGCAGCTTAGGGCAGGGGGTAGAGACCCAGTACTTC. Encoded protein: CASSLGQGVETQYF.

V is TRBV5-6 and J is TRBJ2-5; the match to TRBD1 covers 9 bases. Germline V gene sequence: CDR1 SGHDT, CDR2 YYEEEE. Trimming at V came to 4 bases and at J to 5 bases, leaving 9 bases not matched to a gene. This CDR3 spans 15 amino acids. In DNA form, the CDR3 reads TGTGCCAGCAGCGGAAATGGACAGGGGACGGAGACCCAGTACTTC. This encodes CASSGNGQGTETQYF.

The chain uses TRBV19 and TRBJ2-5, with 9 bases that match TRBD2. The end of the DNA aligns better with TRBJ2-7, so the J call may be wrong. The CDR3 runs to 16 residues. The germline CDR1 and CDR2 sequences are LNHDA and SQIVND (reference sequence). The CDR3 sequence: CASSPLIAGVSYEQYF. The CDR3 coding sequence is TGTGCCAGTAGTCCCCTGATAGCGGGAGTATCATACGAGCAGTACTTC.

The V gene is TRBV9, the J gene TRBJ2-5; D is perhaps TRBD1 or TRBD2 (5 bases each). TRBJ2-7 explains the end of the DNA better; the J call may be wrong. CDR3 length: 14 amino acids. CDR1 is SGDLS and CDR2 is YYNGEE in the germline V gene. The DNA of the CDR3 is TGTGCCAGCAGCGTAGGGGACGGAGACTACGAGCAGTACTTC. It translates to CASSVGDGDYEQYF.

J is TRBJ1-6 and V is TRBV7-9, with TRBD1 matching over 9 bases. CDR1 and CDR2 (germline): SEHNR, FQNEAQ (reference sequence). The CDR3 totals 16 residues. With 4 bases clipped from V and 7 bases from J, the junction kept 8 bases outside the gene matches. This CDR3 is CASSSPGTGPNSPLHF. The CDR3 DNA reads as TGTGCCAGCAGCTCTCCCGGGACAGGGCCCAATTCACCCCTCCACTTT.